These 32 T cell receptor beta chains originate from one sample sequenced in a study of T-cell memory formation after mild COVID-19. One entry per CDR3 protein results from TCRdb running MiXCR on the 5' RACE reads. Of about 150,000 distinct CDR3 sequences listed, 10% to 15% are singletons. The source material was PBMCs or a T cell subset sorted from them (not recorded which). These receptors came from a young man who had mild COVID-19 (a few samples of this study predate the infection). Cell type and time point are not known.

The rearrangement uses TRBV6-1 and TRBJ2-7, with 7 bases fitting TRBD1. V was clipped by 4 bases and J by 0 bases; unmatched bases: 0. The CDR3 has 13 residues. Germline assignment: CDR1 MNHNS and CDR2 SASEGT. The CDR3 nucleotides are TGTGCCAGCAGTGGGGACAGCTCCTACGAGCAGTACGTC. It translates to CASSGDSSYEQYV.

The chain employs TRBV2 and TRBJ2-7; a possible D gene is TRBD2 (6 bases). The CDR3 has 13 residues. V lost 6 bases and J lost 4, with 13 bases in between. Per germline, CDR1 SNHLY and CDR2 FYNNEI. The CDR3 sequence: CASSGGVSYEQYF. The CDR3 DNA sequence: TGTGCCAGCAGCGGAGGGGTCTCTTACGAGCAGTACTTC.

The table lists this clonotype with a few counts. The V call is TRBV7-2, the J call TRBJ2-2; 8 nucleotides align to TRBD2. The CDR3 covers 18 residues. J was trimmed by 3 bases and V by 5 bases; bases with no gene match: 14. Germline V gives CDR1 SGHTA, CDR2 FQGNSA. The CDR3 sequence: CASSPRRLAGSYTGELFF. CDR3 sequence (DNA): TGTGCCAGCAGCCCTCGGAGGCTAGCGGGTTCTTACACCGGGGAGCTGTTTTTT.

The chain recombines TRBV6-2 or TRBV6-3 with TRBJ2-5; TRBD1 matches at 9 bases. The germline gives CDR1 MNHEY, CDR2 SVGEGT. Losses at the gene ends were 6 bases for V and 2 bases for J; bases not matched to a gene: 4. CDR3 length: 14 amino acids. The CDR3 reads CASSGTGRQETQYF. The CDR3 DNA follows: TGTGCCAGCAGCGGGACAGGGCGACAAGAGACCCAGTACTTC.

This clonotype was picked up a small number of times. This chain uses TRBV11-2 with TRBJ1-4; 9 bases agree with TRBD1. CDR1 is SGHAT, CDR2 FQNNGV, per germline. The trim removed 0 bases at V and 8 bases at J, leaving 7 bases unmatched. CDR3 length: 16 amino acids. CDR3 DNA: TGTGCCAGCAGCTTAGAGGACAGGGGACTTGGCGAAAAACTGTTTTTT. Protein sequence: CASSLEDRGLGEKLFF.

This clonotype showed up just a few times. The V call is TRBV5-4, the J call TRBJ2-7; D not resolved. Between the trimmed V and J ends, which lost 3 bases and 12 bases, there was a span of 10 bases. The CDR3 totals 10 residues. Germline CDR1 is SGHNT and CDR2 is YYREEE (reference sequence). In nucleotides, the CDR3 is TGTGCCAGCAGCTCCATCGGCAGGTACGTC. It specifies CASSSIGRYV.

The gene calls are TRBV11-2 and TRBJ2-3, with a tentative D call TRBD2 (6 bases). This CDR3 spans 14 amino acids. Germline lookup yields CDR1 SGHAT and CDR2 FQNNGV. Trimming pared 0 bases from V and 8 bases from J, leaving 12 bases between. The CDR3 sequence: CASSLDPGVGTQYF. In nucleotides, the CDR3 is TGTGCCAGCAGCTTAGATCCGGGGGTCGGTACGCAGTATTTT.

The sample holds a few counts of this clonotype. The CDR3 sequence: CASSPRDFQETQYF. As DNA, the CDR3 is TGTGCCAGCAGTCCCCGCGACTTCCAAGAGACCCAGTACTTC. The chain recombines TRBV12-3 or TRBV12-4 with TRBJ2-5; unclear D gene. The CDR3 has 14 amino acids. Trimming removed 5 bases from V and 1 base from J, with 11 bases in between.

The gene calls are TRBV4-2 and TRBJ1-4, with TRBD1 as a possible D gene (5 bases). The CDR3 runs to 13 residues. Germline assignment: CDR1 LGHNA and CDR2 YNFKEQ. The germline V and J ends were trimmed by 7 bases and 7 bases, with 13 bases remaining between them. The CDR3 is CASTGTSGEKLFF. CDR3 sequence (DNA): TGTGCCAGCACCGGGACCTCGGGTGAAAAACTGTTTTTT.

In its sample, this clonotype was seen many times. This rearrangement joins TRBV5-5 to TRBJ2-3; no definite D call. From germline, CDR1 is SGHKS and CDR2 YYEKEE (reference sequence). Deletions cut 2 bases from V and 5 bases from J, with 15 bases between. This CDR3 has 15 residues. The CDR3 sequence: CASSFDSLLEDTQYF. In nucleotides, the CDR3 is TGTGCCAGCAGCTTCGACTCCCTTTTGGAAGATACGCAGTATTTT.

This clonotype occurred many times. The rearrangement links TRBV29-1 to TRBJ1-3; 9 bases align to TRBD1. Germline CDR1 SQVTM, CDR2 ANQGSEA. V shed 4 bases and J 2 bases; nucleotides not matched to a gene: 0. The CDR3 covers 13 residues. In DNA form, the CDR3 reads TGCAGCGTTGGGACAGGGGCTGGAAACACCATATATTTT. Its protein is CSVGTGAGNTIYF.

This clonotype was seen a few times. The V call is TRBV20-1, the J call TRBJ1-1; D is unclear. V was clipped by 3 bases and J by 0 bases, with 11 bases between them. The CDR3 spans 14 residues. Germline CDR1 and CDR2: DFQATT and SNEGSKA (reference sequence). The CDR3 DNA is TGCAGTGCTAGCGGCGAGGAGTTGAACACTGAAGCTTTCTTT. Amino acid sequence: CSASGEELNTEAFF.

This clonotype was counted between two and nine times. The V and J genes are TRBV5-1 and TRBJ2-3, with 7 nucleotides matching TRBD2. V lost 5 bases and J lost 2; bases outside the gene matches: 5. Germline V lookup: CDR1 SGHRS, CDR2 YFSETQ. The CDR3 is 14 amino acids. The CDR3 sequence is CASSGGGATDTQYF. The CDR3 DNA follows: TGCGCCAGCAGTGGGGGGGGAGCCACAGATACGCAGTATTTT. Using reference TRBV5-1 and TRBJ2-3 for the parts outside the CDR3, the full variable domain is KAGVTQTPRYLIKTRGQQVTLSCSPISGHRSVSWYQQTPGQGLQFLFEYFSETQRNKGNFPGRFSGRQFSNSRSEMNVSTLELGDSALYLCASSGGGATDTQYFGPGTRLTVL.

This chain links TRBV24-1 with TRBJ1-2; 7 nucleotides align to TRBD1. Germline CDR1 is KGHDR and CDR2 is SFDVKD. The CDR3 is made up of 15 amino acids. V dropped 4 bases and J dropped 8; count of bases not matched to a gene: 12. CDR3 DNA: TGTGCCACCAGTGACCCGACAGGGCCGGGAGAGGGCTACACCTTC. It specifies CATSDPTGPGEGYTF.

This clonotype was counted a few times. V gene TRBV11-2 combines with J gene TRBJ1-4; D call uncertain. This CDR3 has 15 amino acids. Trimming took off 1 base at V and 4 bases at J, with 10 bases between the two ends. Germline V gene lookup returns CDR1 SGHAT and CDR2 FQNNGV. In DNA, the CDR3 is TGTGCCAGCAGCTTAGGGGTTTATCGTAATGAAAAACTGTTTTTT. Amino acids: CASSLGVYRNEKLFF.

The chain employs TRBV9 and TRBJ2-7; D tentatively reads TRBD1 or TRBD2 (6 bases each). V dropped 1 base and J dropped 0 bases, with 14 bases sitting between them. The CDR3 loop spans 16 amino acids. Germline V gene data show CDR1 as SGDLS and CDR2 as YYNGEE. The DNA of the CDR3 is TGTGCCAGCAGCGTACAAGGGGGACTGAGCTCCTACGAGCAGTACTTC. This gives the protein CASSVQGGLSSYEQYF.

V usage is TRBV5-1 and J usage is TRBJ1-3, with D possibly being TRBD1 (6 bases). CDR3 size: 15 residues. Germline V CDR1 and CDR2: SGHRS, YFSETQ. Trimming left V 0 bases short and J 8 bases short, with 15 bases between. CDR3 nucleotide sequence: TGCGCCAGCAGCTTGGCCGAACAGGGTCGAGACACCATATATTTT. This gives the protein CASSLAEQGRDTIYF.

As to this clonotype: A junction end diverges from the germline sequence, so it may reflect a read error. V usage is TRBV5-1 and J usage is TRBJ1-1; D not certain. Looked up from germline, CDR1 is SGHRS and CDR2 is YFSETQ. CDR3 size: 14 residues. CDR3 residues: CASNLGSANTEAFF. The CDR3 DNA follows: TGCGCCAGCAACTTGGGGTCAGCAAACACTGAAGCTTTCTTT.

This clonotype was picked up a small number of times. The rearrangement links TRBV5-6 to TRBJ1-2, with a weak D call TRBD1 (5 bases). The germline V and J ends were trimmed by 4 bases and 4 bases, with 11 bases remaining between them. CDR3 length: 13 residues. Germline CDR1 is SGHDT and CDR2 is YYEEEE. The CDR3 nucleotides are TGTGCCAGCAGCCCCCGGGACGGCTATGGCTACACCTTC. Protein product: CASSPRDGYGYTF. Looking up the rest from reference TRBV5-6 and TRBJ1-2 gives the full variable domain: DAGVTQSPTHLIKTRGQQVTLRCSPKSGHDTVSWYQQALGQGPQFIFQYYEEEERQRGNFPDRFSGHQFPNYSSELNVNALLLGDSALYLCASSPRDGYGYTFGSGTRLTVV.

This clonotype was seen only a few times. The J gene is TRBJ1-3, the V gene TRBV29-1, with TRBD1 identical over 7 bases. V shed 3 bases and J 4 bases; nucleotides not matched to a gene: 3. Germline V gene lookup returns CDR1 SQVTM and CDR2 ANQGSEA. CDR3 size: 13 residues. The CDR3: CSVDRDRGNTIYF. The CDR3 DNA is TGCAGCGTTGACCGGGACAGAGGAAACACCATATATTTT.

This clonotype was counted between two and nine times. The chain has TRBV5-1 and TRBJ2-2; 10 bases match TRBD1. Trimming removed 4 bases from V and 4 bases from J; junction bases left unmatched: 7. The CDR3 contains 16 residues. Germline CDR1 SGHRS, CDR2 YFSETQ. The CDR3, as DNA: TGCGCCAGCAGCGTTGCCGGGACAGGGGTCACCGGGGAGCTGTTTTTT. This sequence encodes CASSVAGTGVTGELFF.

This clonotype was detected ten times or more. CDR3 amino acids: CSVEALSSGLGQYF. The DNA for the CDR3 is TGCAGCGTTGAAGCGTTGTCTAGCGGGCTGGGCCAGTACTTC. The chain carries TRBV29-1 and TRBJ2-5; TRBD2 agrees at 8 bases. From germline, CDR1 is SQVTM and CDR2 ANQGSEA. This CDR3 comprises 14 residues. V was clipped by 1 base and J by 10 bases; unmatched bases: 11.

This clonotype has ten or more counts. The chain joins TRBV7-2 to TRBJ1-2; D ambiguous. V dropped 3 bases and J dropped 6 bases, with 11 bases sitting between them. This CDR3 region has 13 residues. Germline V gives CDR1 SGHTA, CDR2 FQGNSA. In nucleotides, the CDR3 is TGTGCCAGCAGCTTTTCTTCCGTGGATGGCTACACCTTC. Its protein is CASSFSSVDGYTF.

This clonotype has only a few counts. This chain connects TRBV6-5 to TRBJ2-5, with D possibly being TRBD1 or TRBD2 (5 bases each). The V and J ends lost 3 bases and 5 bases respectively, with 7 bases between them. CDR3 length equals 12 residues. Germline V gene data show CDR1 as MNHEY and CDR2 as SVGAGI. The CDR3: CASSYWGETQYF. The CDR3 DNA follows: TGTGCCAGCAGTTATTGGGGGGAGACCCAGTACTTC.

This chain uses TRBV12-3 or TRBV12-4 with TRBJ1-1; no clear D. The CDR3 spans 14 residues. The V end lost 2 bases, the J end lost 3 bases, and 10 bases lay between the germline ends. As DNA, the CDR3 is TGTGCCAGCAGTTTATTGGGGAGGGACACTGAAGCTTTCTTT. Residues: CASSLLGRDTEAFF.

This clonotype turned up a few times. V and J are TRBV7-2 and TRBJ2-3; a weak D match, TRBD2 (5 bases). V lost 7 bases and J 0 bases, leaving 11 bases between the germline ends. Per germline, CDR1 SGHTA and CDR2 FQGNSA. The CDR3 loop spans 14 amino acids. The CDR3 DNA follows: TGTGCCAGCACCGACTATCTTAGCACAGATACGCAGTATTTT. Residues: CASTDYLSTDTQYF.

There are a few counts of this clonotype. The chain employs TRBV6-2 or TRBV6-3 and TRBJ1-2; 10 bases fit TRBD1. The CDR3 loop spans 16 amino acids. CDR1 MNHEY and CDR2 SVGEGT come from the germline V gene. The J segment lost 3 bases and the V segment lost 4 bases, leaving 8 bases of the junction unmatched. CDR3 sequence reads: CASSFKPGQGHYGYTF. The CDR3, as DNA: TGTGCCAGCAGTTTTAAACCGGGACAGGGGCACTATGGCTACACCTTC.

The chain recombines TRBV20-1 with TRBJ2-7; D might be TRBD1 (5 bases). The V gene lost 6 bases and the J gene lost 3 bases, with 12 bases spanning the gap. Germline V gene data show CDR1 as DFQATT and CDR2 as SNEGSKA (reference sequence). This CDR3 is 12 amino acids long. The CDR3 is CSAQPQGYEQYF. CDR3 DNA: TGCAGTGCCCAGCCCCAGGGCTACGAGCAGTACTTC.

The chain uses TRBV12-3 or TRBV12-4 and TRBJ1-2, with D maybe TRBD1 (5 bases). This CDR3 is built from 14 residues. V was trimmed by 3 bases and J by 4 bases, leaving 12 bases between them. CDR3 protein: CASSFGQGLYGYTF. CDR3 nucleotides: TGTGCCAGCAGTTTCGGGCAGGGTCTCTATGGCTACACCTTC.

This clonotype has a handful of counts. The chain joins TRBV5-1 to TRBJ2-3, with TRBD2 matching 8 bases. Germline CDR1 reads SGHRS; CDR2 reads YFSETQ. The CDR3 runs 16 residues. With V trimmed by 3 bases and J by 4 bases, 10 bases remained unmatched. For the CDR3, the DNA is TGCGCCAGCAGCTGGACTTTAGCGGGGCCGGCAGATACGCAGTATTTT. Translating gives CASSWTLAGPADTQYF.

This clonotype was detected a few times. V gene TRBV20-1 combines with J gene TRBJ2-5, with D possibly matching TRBD2 (6 bases). Trimming took 2 bases from V and 5 from J, leaving 12 bases between them. The germline V gene encodes CDR1 DFQATT and CDR2 SNEGSKA (reference sequence). The CDR3 is 13 amino acids. DNA of the CDR3: TGCAGTGCTAGATCGGGGGAGGTCGAGACCCAGTACTTC. As protein: CSARSGEVETQYF.

This clonotype was counted between two and nine times. The rearrangement links TRBV12-3 or TRBV12-4 to TRBJ1-5; unclear D gene. Between the trimmed V and J ends, which lost 6 bases and 2 bases, there was a span of 14 bases. This CDR3 is built from 15 residues. CDR3 DNA sequence: TGTGCCAGCAGCGCCTCGGTCGGGGGCAATCAGCCCCAGCATTTT. Residues: CASSASVGGNQPQHF.